This T cell receptor (beta chain) was observed in a study of T cells after yellow fever vaccination. The wider study: Fractions with few cells were prepared using SMART-Seq v4 Ultra Low Input.

The CDR3 has 16 residues. Trimming removed 6 bases at V and 9 bases at J, with 24 bases between. The V gene's germline CDR1 is MNHEY and CDR2 SVGEGT. Study-wide results and caveats: Clonotypes shared by both compartments, CD4 and CD8, made up a small share.

TCRdb processed the 5' RACE reads anew with MiXCR; each CDR3 protein has one entry. The sample carries under 700,000 distinct CDR3 sequences, about 15% recorded once. In its sample, this clonotype was seen once. What it binds is not known. The chain employs TRBV6-2 or TRBV6-3 and TRBJ2-1, with D maybe TRBD1 (5 bases). This receptor was identified in a man aged 18-30 years who received the YFV17D yellow fever vaccine. The sample here was PBMCs, taken more than 4 days after the first yellow fever vaccination. The CDR3, as DNA: TGTGCCAGCAGGACCTGGGATTCTTCCTTAAGGGGTGAGCAGTTCTTC. Amino acids: CASRTWDSSLRGEQFF.